These 24 T cell receptor beta chains share one sample of origin, sequenced in a study of CD8 T cells in ankylosing spondylitis. TCRdb re-analysed the 5' RACE reads in MiXCR, keeping a single row per CDR3 protein. The sample carries around 150,000 distinct CDR3 sequences, around 43% recorded once. The sequenced material came from synovial fluid, either unsorted or a sorted T cell fraction (not recorded which). The receptors originated from a male donor with ankylosing spondylitis.

The genes are TRBV24-1 and TRBJ2-2, with a tentative D call TRBD2 (6 bases). This CDR3 contains 15 residues. Germline CDR1 KGHDR, CDR2 SFDVKD. The V end was cut by 2 bases, the J end by 4 bases, with 10 bases between. CDR3 amino acids: CATSDWGLSTGELFF. The CDR3 DNA is TGTGCCACCAGTGATTGGGGACTTTCCACCGGGGAGCTGTTTTTT.

This clonotype was detected only a few times. The chain joins TRBV3-1 to TRBJ1-1; a possible D gene is TRBD1 (5 bases). Trimming shortened V by 1 base and J by 4 bases, and 16 bases separated the two germline ends. The germline CDR1 and CDR2 sequences are LGHDT and YNNKEL (reference sequence). The length of the CDR3 is 16 residues. Here the CDR3 DNA reads TGTGCCAGCAGCCAAGCCCCAGCGGGGCAAAGCACTGAAGCTTTCTTT. Amino acids: CASSQAPAGQSTEAFF.

This clonotype was observed a few times. Here the CDR3 DNA reads TGTGCCAGCAGCTTAGCCCCGGGAAGGGGAAGAGACAATGAGCAGTTCTTC. It yields the protein CASSLAPGRGRDNEQFF. The chain links TRBV7-9 to TRBJ2-1; the D gene could be TRBD1 or TRBD2 (5 bases each). The CDR3 covers 17 residues. CDR1 SEHNR and CDR2 FQNEAQ come from the germline V gene (reference sequence). Trimming pared 0 bases from V and 5 bases from J, leaving 17 bases between.

The chain carries TRBV11-3 and TRBJ1-1, with D perhaps matching TRBD1 (6 bases). Germline-derived CDR1 and CDR2 are SGHNT and YENEEA. V dropped 7 bases and J dropped 5 bases, with 17 bases sitting between them. The CDR3 runs to 14 residues. The CDR3 nucleotides are TGTGCCAGCACCCTCACAGGGCGCGTAACTGAAGCTTTCTTT. It codes for CASTLTGRVTEAFF.

This clonotype was observed a single time. This sequence joins TRBV4-1 and TRBJ1-5, with TRBD1 as a possible D gene (6 bases). The CDR3 totals 15 residues. V lost 1 base and J 5 bases, leaving 12 bases between the germline ends. Germline V gene lookup returns CDR1 MGHRA and CDR2 YSYEKL. In DNA form, the CDR3 reads TGCGCCAGCAGCCAAGTGAGGACAGTCTATCAGCCCCAGCATTTT. Translation gives CASSQVRTVYQPQHF.

The rearrangement uses TRBV4-1 and TRBJ2-1, with a weak D call TRBD2 (6 bases). The V gene's germline CDR1 is MGHRA and CDR2 YSYEKL. V was clipped by 3 bases and J by 1 base, with 22 bases between them. The CDR3 contains 19 residues. The CDR3 bases are TGCGCCAGCAGCCAGCCTTACCTTCGGAGCGGGTATTCCTACAATGAGCAGTTCTTC. This codes for CASSQPYLRSGYSYNEQFF.

This clonotype occurred a few times. This sequence joins TRBV28 and TRBJ2-7; unclear D gene. Trimming shortened V by 5 bases and J by 3 bases, and 14 bases separated the two germline ends. Germline V gene lookup returns CDR1 MDHEN and CDR2 SYDVKM. The CDR3 is made up of 14 amino acids. In DNA, the CDR3 is TGTGCCAGCAGTAGGCATCCGGCCTACTACGAGCAGTACTTC. Amino acid sequence: CASSRHPAYYEQYF.

This clonotype was recorded a few times. The chain's CDR3 is CASSYDPSGSIGELFF. The CDR3 DNA follows: TGTGCCAGCAGTTACGATCCTAGCGGGAGTATCGGGGAGCTGTTTTTT. The chain has TRBV6-5 and TRBJ2-2, with 10 bases lining up with TRBD2. The CDR3 has 16 amino acids. V was pared by 2 bases and J by 7 bases, with 7 bases of the junction left unmatched. Germline assignment: CDR1 MNHEY and CDR2 SVGAGI.

V is TRBV4-2 and J is TRBJ2-1; D unresolved. The germline CDR1 and CDR2 sequences are LGHNA and YNFKEQ. The CDR3 loop spans 14 amino acids. Trimming took 3 bases from V and 4 from J, leaving 10 bases between them. The chain's CDR3 is CASSHTNWYNEQFF. DNA of the CDR3: TGTGCCAGCAGCCATACCAACTGGTACAATGAGCAGTTCTTC.

This clonotype was seen more than once but under ten times. The J gene is TRBJ2-1, the V gene TRBV7-6; 10 bases are a match to TRBD2. The CDR3 totals 17 residues. V was clipped by 4 bases and J by 4 bases; unmatched bases: 10. Germline CDR1 SGHVS, CDR2 FNYEAQ. DNA for the CDR3: TGTGCCAGCAGCTCAGCGGCCAGCGGGGGGGGATACAATGAGCAGTTCTTC. As protein: CASSSAASGGGYNEQFF.

This clonotype was observed at least ten times. The chain joins TRBV9 to TRBJ2-7, with a tentative D call TRBD2 (6 bases). The CDR3 loop spans 13 amino acids. Trimming pared 0 bases from V and 6 bases from J, leaving 10 bases between. Germline CDR1 and CDR2: SGDLS and YYNGEE. The CDR3 reads CASSVAGDGEQYF. CDR3 nucleotides: TGTGCCAGCAGCGTAGCGGGGGATGGCGAGCAGTACTTC.

This clonotype was seen a handful of times. The V call is TRBV11-3, the J call TRBJ1-2, with TRBD1 identical over 7 bases. The CDR3 has 16 amino acids. The germline CDR1 and CDR2 sequences are SGHNT and YENEEA. V shed 6 bases and J 1 base; nucleotides not matched to a gene: 11. CDR3 in DNA: TGTGCCAGCAGACCACACAGGGGACTTTATAACTATGGCTACACCTTC. Translated, it gives CASRPHRGLYNYGYTF.

This clonotype occurred a few times. The CDR3 nucleotides are TGCGCCAGCAGCCAAGACCAAGAGAGGCCGAGAGCTTTCTTT. Translation: CASSQDQERPRAFF. The V gene is TRBV4-1, the J gene TRBJ1-1; D ambiguous. The germline V and J ends were trimmed by 0 bases and 10 bases, with 15 bases remaining between them. Germline-derived CDR1 and CDR2 are MGHRA and YSYEKL. The CDR3 covers 14 residues.

The CDR3, as DNA: TGTGCCAGCAGCTTCCTAGCGGGGGAATTACGAGAGGAGTACTTC. It is translated as CASSFLAGELREEYF. The chain carries TRBV5-4 and TRBJ2-7; TRBD2 aligns across 10 bases. CDR3 length equals 15 residues. V dropped 2 bases and J dropped 11; count of bases not matched to a gene: 13. CDR1 SGHNT and CDR2 YYREEE come from the germline V gene (reference sequence).

V is TRBV13 and J is TRBJ2-7; TRBD2 matches at 12 bases. Trimming at V came to 5 bases and at J to 4 bases, leaving 6 bases not matched to a gene. Germline-derived CDR1 and CDR2 are PRHDT and FYEKMQ (reference sequence). This CDR3 is built from 15 residues. CDR3 residues: CASSIGLAGHYEQYF. The CDR3 DNA is TGTGCCAGCAGCATCGGACTAGCGGGGCATTACGAGCAGTACTTC.

In its sample, this clonotype was seen many times. The genes are TRBV10-3 and TRBJ2-7, with D perhaps matching TRBD1 (6 bases). V was clipped by 2 bases and J by 3 bases, with 14 bases between them. Germline V gives CDR1 ENHRY, CDR2 SYGVKD. The CDR3 runs to 15 residues. CDR3 bases: TGTGCCATCAGTGAGCCCGGGGACACCAACTACGAGCAGTACTTC. Its translation: CAISEPGDTNYEQYF.

The chain uses TRBV11-1 and TRBJ1-1, with 7 bases fitting TRBD1. Germline CDR1 reads SGHAT; CDR2 reads FQDESV (reference sequence). The CDR3 runs 18 residues. Losses at the gene ends were 0 bases for V and 0 bases for J; bases not matched to a gene: 10. CDR3 nucleotides: TGTGCCAGCAGCTTAGCACCCGCGGGACAGTTAATGAACACTGAAGCTTTCTTT. It codes for CASSLAPAGQLMNTEAFF.

The chain recombines TRBV4-2 with TRBJ1-6; D remains ambiguous. The V end lost 0 bases, the J end lost 7 bases, and 7 bases lay between the germline ends. This CDR3 is 14 amino acids long. CDR1 LGHNA and CDR2 YNFKEQ come from the germline V gene. CDR3 sequence reads: CASSQEWVNSPLHF. DNA for the CDR3: TGTGCCAGCAGCCAAGAATGGGTAAATTCACCCCTCCACTTT.

V gene TRBV20-1 combines with J gene TRBJ2-7; D may be TRBD1 or TRBD2 (5 bases each). Deletions cut 6 bases from V and 3 bases from J, with 12 bases between. The CDR3 consists of 12 residues. Germline loops: CDR1 DFQATT, CDR2 SNEGSKA (reference sequence). The CDR3 reads CSAGPGVYEQYF. DNA for the CDR3: TGCAGTGCGGGACCCGGAGTCTACGAGCAGTACTTC.

As concerns this clonotype: The junction departs from the called germline gene at one end, perhaps through a read error. V gene TRBV7-6 combines with J gene TRBJ2-7, with D possibly being TRBD1 (5 bases). Looked up from germline, CDR1 is SGHVS and CDR2 is FNYEAQ. This CDR3 comprises 13 residues. The CDR3 protein is CASSFHTGYGQYF. CDR3 DNA: TGTGCCAGCAGCTTTCACACAGGCTACGGGCAGTACTTC.

This clonotype was counted a few times. This rearrangement joins TRBV4-2 to TRBJ1-5; D may be TRBD1 (5 bases). V was cut by 0 bases and J by 0 bases, with 18 bases left in between. The length of the CDR3 is 19 residues. The V gene's germline CDR1 is LGHNA and CDR2 YNFKEQ. CDR3 amino acids: CASSQEDWVTRDSNQPQHF. CDR3 nucleotide sequence: TGTGCCAGCAGCCAAGAAGATTGGGTAACCAGGGATAGCAATCAGCCCCAGCATTTT.

The V call is TRBV10-3, the J call TRBJ2-7, with 11 bases lining up with TRBD2. CDR1 ENHRY and CDR2 SYGVKD come from the germline V gene. The CDR3 has 16 residues. J gave up 3 bases and V 2 bases, and 6 bases lay outside the gene matches. The CDR3 region has the DNA TGTGCCATCAGTGAGCCCACTAGCGGGGGAATCTACGAGCAGTACTTC. Translation: CAISEPTSGGIYEQYF.

The chain is built from TRBV7-9 and TRBJ2-1; D not certain. The CDR3 length is 16 residues. The germline gives CDR1 SEHNR, CDR2 FQNEAQ (reference sequence). V was clipped by 5 bases and J by 1 base, with 15 bases between them. CDR3 loop: CASSSGYEPSYNEQFF. As DNA, the CDR3 is TGTGCCAGCAGCAGTGGGTATGAGCCATCCTACAATGAGCAGTTCTTC.

This clonotype has just one count. V is TRBV7-9 and J is TRBJ2-1; D perhaps matches TRBD1 (5 bases). The germline V and J ends were trimmed by 4 bases and 4 bases, with 20 bases remaining between them. Germline CDR1 is SEHNR and CDR2 is FQNEAQ (reference sequence). The CDR3 covers 17 residues. This CDR3 reads CASSCGRGHLPYNEQFF. The CDR3 coding sequence is TGTGCCAGCAGCTGCGGCCGTGGACACCTCCCATACAATGAGCAGTTCTTC. The full variable domain, completed using reference TRBV7-9 and TRBJ2-1, is DTGVSQNPRHKITKRGQNVTFRCDPISEHNRLYWYRQTLGQGPEFLTYFQNEAQLEKSRLLSDRFSAERPKGSFSTLEIQRTEQGDSAMYLCASSCGRGHLPYNEQFFGPGTRLTVL.